These T cell receptor beta chains were read from a single sample in a study of T cell responses to AZD1222 COVID-19 vaccine. Profiled with immunoSEQ multiplex PCR; TCRdb holds only in-frame clones, not every one. The sample includes nearly 110,000 clones, around 87% seen only once; the top ten take approximately 4%. The sequencing used peripheral blood, collected on day 0 of AZD1222 vaccination. These receptors all stem from an adult in good health. Both conserved end residues are part of each CDR3. Fields, in order: clone size, J gene, V gene, CDR3 protein. For some rows the clone size is stated as once, few or many, or as a class when expanded; others skip it.

>-|TRBJ2-7|TRBV11-3
CASSLRTSGKQYF
>-|TRBJ1-2|TRBV4-1
CASSQGINGYTF
>once|TRBJ1-5|TRBV4-3
CASSQERLSNQPQHF
>-|TRBJ2-2|TRBV19
CASRIESTGELFF
>-|TRBJ2-2|TRBV5-1
CASSSSRAGELFF
>-|TRBJ1-5|TRBV5-1
CASSLGGGNQPQHF
>-|TRBJ2-2|TRBV19
CASSGMAPLARRPNTGELFF
>-|TRBJ2-7|TRBV27
CASSLYVPGPYEQYF
>-|TRBJ1-2|TRBV12-3/TRBV12-4
CASSLDRYGYTF
>once|TRBJ1-2|TRBV2
CASRYPGQSYTF
>-|TRBJ2-2|TRBV25-1
CASRTGEIGELFF
>-|TRBJ1-2|TRBV15
CATSRDLGVNYGYTF
>-|TRBJ2-3|TRBV7-2
CASSLYSDTDTQYF
>-|TRBJ1-3|TRBV28
CASSRTDADTIYF
>once|TRBJ1-1|TRBV28
CASRNTGGVTEAFF
>-|TRBJ2-3|TRBV4-2
CASSQGRGPPFYTDTQYF
>-|TRBJ1-4|TRBV30
CAWNLRFREKLFF
>-|TRBJ1-1|TRBV19
CASSITGWGTEAFF
>-|TRBJ2-5|TRBV19
CASRDDRGRETQYF
>-|TRBJ1-2|TRBV19
CASEKDRAHGYTF
>-|TRBJ2-1|TRBV5-1
CASSPGLAATYGNEQFF
>-|TRBJ2-7|TRBV12-3/TRBV12-4
CASSLVSSYEQYF
>-|TRBJ1-1|TRBV5-5
CASSVDSFRMNTEAFF
>-|TRBJ1-2|TRBV18
CASSPRGGVSNGYTF
>-|TRBJ2-7|TRBV7-8
CASSLARRRNSYEQYF
>-|TRBJ1-4|TRBV30
CAHTPPSSEKLFF
>-|TRBJ2-5|TRBV3-1/TRBV3-2
CASSQFSSGGQETQYF
>-|TRBJ2-5|TRBV28
CASSLRETQYF
>-|TRBJ2-1|TRBV27
CASSSRLAGARNEQFF
>-|TRBJ2-7|TRBV7-2
CASSFRAGGYEQYF
>-|TRBJ1-1|TRBV30
CAWHDRGRTEAFF
>-|TRBJ1-2|TRBV6-5
CASSLPGGNYGYTF
>-|TRBJ1-2|TRBV7-8
CASSFQGQGRYGYTF
>-|TRBJ1-2|TRBV28
CASRNDRTVRGGYTF
>-|TRBJ2-7|TRBV20-1
CSASPSGSSYEQYF
>-|TRBJ2-2|TRBV5-1
CASRRRGDTGELFF
>once|TRBJ2-2|TRBV28
CASSLMVGGTGELFF
>-|TRBJ2-7|TRBV9
CASSVDQTGGLEQYF
>-|TRBJ1-1|TRBV6-5
CASSYSEGPMNTEAFF
>-|TRBJ2-1|TRBV6-5
CASIPGGGSYNEQFF
>once|TRBJ1-1|TRBV19
CASSIEGTTEAFF
>-|TRBJ1-5|TRBV29-1
CSVQFSPLGPQHF
>few|TRBJ2-1|TRBV6-5
CASSPERDDGNEQFF
>-|TRBJ2-7|TRBV18
CASSPRVGQTSHHEQYF
>-|TRBJ2-1|TRBV11-2
CASSGLAGTNEQFF
>-|TRBJ2-1|TRBV15
CATSSPKLAGVGSEQFF